A selection of T cell receptor beta chains follows, all from one sample in a study of blood T cell repertoires in COVID-19. Generated by immunoSEQ multiplex PCR, the TCRdb table keeps only in-frame clones and is missing some. The table has some 110,000 clones, roughly 90% seen once. Sequencing used peripheral blood. The source of these receptors is a man between 65 and 79 years old who had recovered from COVID-19. The CDR3 runs from the conserved cysteine through the conserved F or W. Fields, in order: J gene, CDR3 length, V gene, CDR3 protein.

j_call: TRBJ1-1; cdr3_length: 15; v_call: TRBV10-3; cdr3_aa: CATTNTQASYTEAFF
j_call: TRBJ1-6; cdr3_length: 13; v_call: TRBV28; cdr3_aa: CASLSSYNSPLHF
j_call: TRBJ1-2; cdr3_length: 15; v_call: TRBV3-1/TRBV3-2; cdr3_aa: CASSQEEWQGGGYTF
j_call: TRBJ2-5; cdr3_length: 17; v_call: TRBV3-1/TRBV3-2; cdr3_aa: CASSQDPGQGWWETQYF
j_call: TRBJ1-1; cdr3_length: 13; v_call: TRBV6-5; cdr3_aa: CASSYGRGNEAFF
j_call: TRBJ2-5; cdr3_length: 15; v_call: TRBV5-6; cdr3_aa: CASSRSGGAVKTQYF
j_call: TRBJ2-3; cdr3_length: 14; v_call: TRBV4-2; cdr3_aa: CASSLSGRIDTQYF
j_call: TRBJ2-5; cdr3_length: 14; v_call: TRBV6-6; cdr3_aa: CASSPIEVGETQYF
j_call: TRBJ2-1; cdr3_length: 11; v_call: TRBV7-2; cdr3_aa: CASSRWAEQFF
j_call: TRBJ1-2; cdr3_length: 14; v_call: TRBV5-1; cdr3_aa: CASSLNRVGEGYTF
j_call: TRBJ2-7; cdr3_length: 15; v_call: TRBV4-3; cdr3_aa: CASSQLTGDTYEQYF
j_call: TRBJ1-4; cdr3_length: 16; v_call: TRBV5-1; cdr3_aa: CASSLGQGWTNEKLFF
j_call: TRBJ2-7; cdr3_length: 13; v_call: TRBV12-3/TRBV12-4; cdr3_aa: CASSLHRGGEQYF
j_call: TRBJ1-2; cdr3_length: 12; v_call: TRBV2; cdr3_aa: CASMRISDGYTF
j_call: TRBJ1-2; cdr3_length: 15; v_call: TRBV11-2; cdr3_aa: CASSLEGTHNYGYTF
j_call: TRBJ2-2; cdr3_length: 15; v_call: TRBV18; cdr3_aa: CASSLIRGNTGELFF
j_call: TRBJ2-3; cdr3_length: 16; v_call: TRBV10-1; cdr3_aa: CASSESGGAVTDTQYF
j_call: TRBJ1-1; cdr3_length: 14; v_call: TRBV5-6; cdr3_aa: CASSLVNSNTEAFF
j_call: TRBJ1-4; cdr3_length: 15; v_call: TRBV6-4; cdr3_aa: CASSDSTGGSEKLFF
j_call: TRBJ2-1; cdr3_length: 15; v_call: TRBV7-3; cdr3_aa: CASSLRAGGYNEQFF
j_call: TRBJ1-4; cdr3_length: 15; v_call: TRBV10-2; cdr3_aa: CASSDGRRGYEKLFF
j_call: TRBJ1-1; cdr3_length: 17; v_call: TRBV21-1; cdr3_aa: CASNHPRWRTPNTEAFF
j_call: TRBJ2-5; cdr3_length: 14; v_call: TRBV29-1; cdr3_aa: CSVVRDRVGKTQYF
j_call: TRBJ2-7; cdr3_length: 14; v_call: TRBV5-1; cdr3_aa: CASSLFPAGAEQYF
j_call: TRBJ1-5; cdr3_length: 14; v_call: TRBV2; cdr3_aa: CASRITGEDQPQHF
j_call: TRBJ2-5; cdr3_length: 16; v_call: TRBV5-1; cdr3_aa: CASSLVGSGGQETQYF
j_call: TRBJ1-5; cdr3_length: 13; v_call: TRBV6-5; cdr3_aa: CASGVTLAQPQHF
j_call: TRBJ2-1; cdr3_length: 15; v_call: TRBV11-2; cdr3_aa: CASSPGGTSGAEQFF
j_call: TRBJ2-3; cdr3_length: 14; v_call: TRBV5-1; cdr3_aa: CASSFYRNTDTQYF
j_call: TRBJ2-7; cdr3_length: 17; v_call: TRBV7-2; cdr3_aa: CASSLAAGLAGNHEQYF
j_call: TRBJ1-3; cdr3_length: 16; v_call: TRBV18; cdr3_aa: CASSPSGTSSGNTIYF
j_call: TRBJ1-1; cdr3_length: 14; v_call: TRBV4-1; cdr3_aa: CASSPMGAEIDAFF
j_call: TRBJ2-3; cdr3_length: 15; v_call: TRBV11-2; cdr3_aa: CASSFQAGGIDTQYF
j_call: TRBJ1-4; cdr3_length: 16; v_call: TRBV4-1; cdr3_aa: CASSHLHRATNEKLFF
j_call: TRBJ2-3; cdr3_length: 13; v_call: TRBV5-1; cdr3_aa: CASSQLNTDTQYF
j_call: TRBJ1-1; cdr3_length: 15; v_call: TRBV7-3; cdr3_aa: CASSSTGGQGTEAFF
j_call: TRBJ2-2; cdr3_length: 15; v_call: TRBV30; cdr3_aa: CAWILSGQGAGELFF
j_call: TRBJ1-1; cdr3_length: 14; v_call: TRBV24-1; cdr3_aa: CATSARGRNTEAFF
j_call: TRBJ2-7; cdr3_length: 12; v_call: TRBV4-2; cdr3_aa: CASSHPGHEQYF
j_call: TRBJ2-7; cdr3_length: 14; v_call: TRBV5-1; cdr3_aa: CARPNRDRDYEQYF
j_call: TRBJ2-7; cdr3_length: 15; v_call: TRBV28; cdr3_aa: CASSAPQGGTYEQYF
j_call: TRBJ1-2; cdr3_length: 16; v_call: TRBV11-2; cdr3_aa: CASSLAGTGPNYGYTF
j_call: TRBJ1-6; cdr3_length: 16; v_call: TRBV5-1; cdr3_aa: CASSWGDRGGNSPLHF
j_call: TRBJ1-5; cdr3_length: 15; v_call: TRBV21-1; cdr3_aa: CASSKPWTVPQPQHF